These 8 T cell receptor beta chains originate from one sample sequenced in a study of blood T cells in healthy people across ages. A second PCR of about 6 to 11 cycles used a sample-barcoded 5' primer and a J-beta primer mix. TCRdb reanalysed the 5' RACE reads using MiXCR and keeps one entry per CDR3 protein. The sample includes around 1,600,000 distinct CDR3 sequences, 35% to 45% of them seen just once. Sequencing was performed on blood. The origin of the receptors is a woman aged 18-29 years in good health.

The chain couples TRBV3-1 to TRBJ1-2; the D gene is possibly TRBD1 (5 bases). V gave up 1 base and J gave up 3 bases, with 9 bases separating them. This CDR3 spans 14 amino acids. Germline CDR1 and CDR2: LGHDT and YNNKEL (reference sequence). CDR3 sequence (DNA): TGTGCCAGCAGCCAAGTGGGCAGGGACTATGGCTACACCTTC. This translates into CASSQVGRDYGYTF.

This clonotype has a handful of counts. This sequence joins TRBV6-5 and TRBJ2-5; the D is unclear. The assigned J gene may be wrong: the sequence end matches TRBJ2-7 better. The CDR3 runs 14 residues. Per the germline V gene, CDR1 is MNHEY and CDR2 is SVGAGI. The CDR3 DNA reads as TGTGCCAGCAGTTACTCGACCACAGTCTACGAGCAGTACTTC. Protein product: CASSYSTTVYEQYF.

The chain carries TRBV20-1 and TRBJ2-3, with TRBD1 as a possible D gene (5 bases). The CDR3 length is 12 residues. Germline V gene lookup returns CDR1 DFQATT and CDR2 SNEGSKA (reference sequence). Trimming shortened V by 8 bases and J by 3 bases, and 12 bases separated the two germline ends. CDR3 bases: TGCAGTCCCAGGGTCCGGACAGATACGCAGTATTTT. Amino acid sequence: CSPRVRTDTQYF.

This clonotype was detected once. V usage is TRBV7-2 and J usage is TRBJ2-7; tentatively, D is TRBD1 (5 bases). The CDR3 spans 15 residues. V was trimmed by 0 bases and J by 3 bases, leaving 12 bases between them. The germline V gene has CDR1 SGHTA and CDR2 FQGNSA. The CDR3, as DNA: TGTGCCAGCAGCTTAGCGTCGGCAGGGCTCTACGAGCAGTACTTC. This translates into CASSLASAGLYEQYF.

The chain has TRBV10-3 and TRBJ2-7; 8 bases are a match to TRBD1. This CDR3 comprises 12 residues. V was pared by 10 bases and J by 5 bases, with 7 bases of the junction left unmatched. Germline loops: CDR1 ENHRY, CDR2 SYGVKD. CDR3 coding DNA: TGTGCCACCCGACAGGGGAGCGACGAGCAGTACTTC. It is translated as CATRQGSDEQYF.

CDR3 sequence reads: CASSLVSTGGYNEQFF. The CDR3 coding sequence is TGTGCCAGCAGCTTAGTGTCAACGGGGGGATACAATGAGCAGTTCTTC. This chain connects TRBV7-2 to TRBJ2-1, with 7 bases identical to TRBD2. This CDR3 has 16 amino acids. Germline assignment: CDR1 SGHTA and CDR2 FQGNSA. The junction had 7 bases not matched to a gene; V was cut back by 1 base and J by 4 bases.

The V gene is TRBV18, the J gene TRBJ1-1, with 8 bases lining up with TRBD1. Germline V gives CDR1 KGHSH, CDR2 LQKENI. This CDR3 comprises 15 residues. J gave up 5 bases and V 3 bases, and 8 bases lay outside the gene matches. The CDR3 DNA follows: TGTGCCAGCTCACCGCGACAGGGGAGGAGTACTGAAGCTTTCTTT. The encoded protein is CASSPRQGRSTEAFF. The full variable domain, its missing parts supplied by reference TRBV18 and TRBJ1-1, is NAGVMQNPRHLVRRRGQEARLRCSPMKGHSHVYWYRQLPEEGLKFMVYLQKENIIDESGMPKERFSAEFPKEGPSILRIQQVVRGDSAAYFCASSPRQGRSTEAFFGQGTRLTVV.

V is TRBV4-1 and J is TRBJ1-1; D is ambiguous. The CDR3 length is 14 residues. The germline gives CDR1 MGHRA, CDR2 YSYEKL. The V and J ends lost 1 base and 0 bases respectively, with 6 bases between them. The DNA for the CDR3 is TGCGCCAGCAGCCAAGTCAGGCTGAACACTGAAGCTTTCTTT. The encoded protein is CASSQVRLNTEAFF.